The 20 T cell receptor beta chains in this list originate from one sample, sequenced in a study of T cell changes during pregnancy in multiple sclerosis. Sequencing used immunoSEQ multiplex PCR; TCRdb keeps in-frame clones, though not all of them. The sample includes some 71,000 clones, under 95% seen only once; the top ten take more than 1.3%. The sequencing used peripheral blood, collected in the third trimester of pregnancy. The receptors shown here come from a female donor with multiple sclerosis, enrolled in a pregnancy study.

This rearrangement joins TRBV18 to TRBJ2-2; 8 bases agree with TRBD2. CDR1 is KGHSH and CDR2 is LQKENI in the germline V gene. V was pared by 7 bases and J by 3 bases, with 7 bases of the junction left unmatched. CDR3 size: 15 residues. The CDR3 DNA sequence: TGTGCCAGCTTGAACGGGGGGGCCGACACCGGGGAGCTGTTTTTT. Protein sequence: CASLNGGADTGELFF.

J is TRBJ1-3 and V is TRBV9; weak D call: TRBD1 (6 bases). The germline V gene encodes CDR1 SGDLS and CDR2 YYNGEE. The CDR3 contains 14 residues. V lost 7 bases to trimming and J lost 0 bases, with 11 bases between them. This CDR3 is CASGGGLSGNTIYF. CDR3 DNA sequence: TGTGCCAGCGGCGGGGGCCTCTCTGGAAACACCATATATTTT.

The rearrangement joins TRBV5-6 to TRBJ1-4; D may be TRBD1 (5 bases). The CDR3 consists of 15 residues. CDR1 and CDR2 (germline): SGHDT, YYEEEE. V was pared by 0 bases and J by 7 bases, with 13 bases between. The CDR3 DNA reads as TGTGCCAGCAGCTTGGCCGCGGGGCGCGGTGAAAAACTGTTTTTT. This encodes CASSLAAGRGEKLFF. Full variable domain (missing parts from reference TRBV5-6 and TRBJ1-4): DAGVTQSPTHLIKTRGQQVTLRCSPKSGHDTVSWYQQALGQGPQFIFQYYEEEERQRGNFPDRFSGHQFPNYSSELNVNALLLGDSALYLCASSLAAGRGEKLFFGSGTQLSVL.

In this sample, this clone turned up once. The V and J genes are TRBV11-3 and TRBJ2-7, with a possible D match to TRBD1 (6 bases). This CDR3 has 14 amino acids. V was pared by 3 bases and J by 2 bases, with 11 bases between. Germline V gene lookup returns CDR1 SGHNT and CDR2 YENEEA. Here the CDR3 reads CASSLQTGPYEQYF. The CDR3 DNA reads as TGTGCCAGCAGCTTGCAGACAGGTCCCTACGAGCAGTACTTC.

J is TRBJ1-3 and V is TRBV7-2; unclear D gene. V was shortened by 5 bases and J by 4 bases, with 12 bases between the two germline ends. Germline-derived CDR1 and CDR2 are SGHTA and FQGNSA. The CDR3 is 14 residues long. CDR3: CASSPGQAGNTIYF. The CDR3 bases are TGTGCCAGCAGCCCCGGTCAGGCGGGAAACACCATATATTTT.

The chain couples TRBV19 to TRBJ1-5; no reliable D call. The V gene's germline CDR1 is LNHDA and CDR2 SQIVND (reference sequence). V was cut by 8 bases and J by 6 bases, with 17 bases left in between. The CDR3 loop spans 14 amino acids. CDR3 residues: CASGDPERGQPQHF. CDR3 nucleotide sequence: TGTGCCAGTGGTGACCCGGAACGGGGTCAGCCCCAGCATTTT.

V gene TRBV5-1 combines with J gene TRBJ2-7; D may be TRBD1 (5 bases). V was trimmed by 2 bases and J by 6 bases, leaving 18 bases between them. This CDR3 spans 15 amino acids. In germline, CDR1 is SGHRS, CDR2 YFSETQ. CDR3: CASSFQGPNDGEQYF. CDR3 nucleotide sequence: TGCGCCAGCAGCTTTCAGGGCCCCAACGACGGCGAGCAGTACTTC.

This chain connects TRBV20-1 to TRBJ2-5; no clear D. The CDR3 runs to 11 residues. Germline V CDR1 and CDR2: DFQATT, SNEGSKA (reference sequence). Trimming shortened V by 2 bases and J by 4 bases, and 5 bases separated the two germline ends. CDR3 DNA: TGCAGTGCTAGATCAGTAGAGACCCAGTACTTC. This gives the protein CSARSVETQYF.

This sequence joins TRBV5-1 and TRBJ2-3; TRBD2 aligns across 12 bases. This CDR3 is 17 amino acids long. In germline, CDR1 is SGHRS, CDR2 YFSETQ. V was clipped by 7 bases and J by 0 bases; unmatched bases: 9. The CDR3 nucleotides are TGCGCCAGCCACTCCGGGACTAGCGGGTCCAGCACAGATACGCAGTATTTT. It codes for CASHSGTSGSSTDTQYF.

For the CDR3, the DNA is TGTGCCAGCAGCGTACAGGGGAACACTGAAGCTTTCTTT. This codes for CASSVQGNTEAFF. The V call is TRBV9, the J call TRBJ1-1, with D possibly TRBD1 on 5 matching bases. Trimming removed 1 base at V and 1 base at J, with 5 bases between. The CDR3 is 13 residues long. Germline V CDR1 and CDR2: SGDLS, YYNGEE.

The chain is built from TRBV29-1 and TRBJ2-1; 9 bases line up with TRBD1. The germline V gene encodes CDR1 SQVTM and CDR2 ANQGSEA. This CDR3 region has 13 residues. V shed 4 bases and J 7 bases; nucleotides not matched to a gene: 5. CDR3 DNA sequence: TGCAGCGTTGGCAAGACAGGGGGAAATGAGCAGTTCTTC. Residues: CSVGKTGGNEQFF.

The chain combines TRBV4-3 with TRBJ1-1; the D gene is possibly TRBD1 (6 bases). Germline V gene lookup returns CDR1 LGHNA and CDR2 YSLEER. Trimming removed 6 bases at V and 8 bases at J, with 16 bases between. The CDR3 is made up of 13 amino acids. The CDR3 sequence: CASRGPGQGEAFF. In DNA form, the CDR3 reads TGCGCCAGCAGGGGGCCCGGGCAGGGGGAAGCTTTCTTT.

The rearrangement links TRBV11-2 to TRBJ1-2; a weak D match, TRBD1 (6 bases). V was pared by 3 bases and J by 3 bases, with 11 bases between. This CDR3 is built from 14 residues. Per germline, CDR1 SGHAT and CDR2 FQNNGV. The CDR3 spells CASSLGPGDYGYTF. CDR3 nucleotide sequence: TGTGCCAGCAGCTTGGGGCCAGGGGACTATGGCTACACCTTC.

CDR3 sequence reads: CASRAPGNTIYF. The CDR3 DNA reads TGCGCCAGCAGAGCACCTGGAAACACCATATATTTT. The chain couples TRBV5-1 to TRBJ1-3; D call uncertain. Germline-derived CDR1 and CDR2 are SGHRS and YFSETQ. The length of the CDR3 is 12 residues. V lost 5 bases and J lost 2, with 5 bases in between.

This clone was detected once. This chain connects TRBV7-6 to TRBJ2-1, with 7 bases matching TRBD2. The V gene end was trimmed by 2 bases and the J gene end by 7 bases; junction bases not matched to a gene: 2. Germline V lookup: CDR1 SGHVS, CDR2 FNYEAQ. The CDR3 is 13 residues long. The CDR3: CASSLRRGNEQFF. For the CDR3, the DNA is TGTGCCAGCAGCTTACGGCGGGGGAATGAGCAGTTCTTC.

J is TRBJ1-5 and V is TRBV19, with a weak D call TRBD1 (5 bases). Germline CDR1 LNHDA, CDR2 SQIVND (reference sequence). V dropped 3 bases and J dropped 0 bases, with 12 bases sitting between them. The CDR3 extends over 16 amino acids. The CDR3 protein is CASSIMEGSSNQPQHF. DNA of the CDR3: TGTGCCAGTAGTATTATGGAGGGGTCTAGCAATCAGCCCCAGCATTTT.

CDR3 nucleotides: TGTGCCACCAGCCCGGGACAGGGCAATCAGCCCCAGCATTTT. This sequence encodes CATSPGQGNQPQHF. The gene calls are TRBV10-3 and TRBJ1-5; 8 nucleotides align to TRBD1. With V trimmed by 10 bases and J by 2 bases, 7 bases remained unmatched. The germline V gene has CDR1 ENHRY and CDR2 SYGVKD. The CDR3 loop spans 14 amino acids.

The chain links TRBV6-1 to TRBJ2-1; TRBD1 might be the D (6 bases). Trimming pared 0 bases from V and 4 bases from J, leaving 10 bases between. The CDR3 contains 15 residues. CDR1 and CDR2 from the germline V gene are MNHNS and SASEGT. CDR3 protein: CASSEADDRYNEQFF. The CDR3 nucleotides read TGTGCCAGCAGTGAAGCGGATGACAGGTACAATGAGCAGTTCTTC.

This chain joins TRBV7-9 and TRBJ2-7; TRBD2 might be the D (6 bases). V shed 6 bases and J shed 3 bases, with 12 bases lying between them. Per the germline V gene, CDR1 is SEHNR and CDR2 is FQNEAQ (reference sequence). The CDR3 totals 13 residues. CDR3 coding DNA: TGTGCCAGCAGTATAGGCGGGGTCTACGAGCAGTACTTC. It translates to CASSIGGVYEQYF.

V and J are TRBV11-2 and TRBJ2-7, with TRBD2 as a possible D gene (6 bases). The germline V gene has CDR1 SGHAT and CDR2 FQNNGV. V was cut by 5 bases and J by 4 bases, with 18 bases left in between. The CDR3 extends over 15 amino acids. CDR3 amino acids: CASSTLRGGRYEQYF. CDR3 DNA sequence: TGTGCCAGCAGCACCCTACGGGGAGGCCGATACGAGCAGTACTTC. The full variable domain, with the rest looked up from reference TRBV11-2 and TRBJ2-7, is EAGVAQSPRYKIIEKRQSVAFWCNPISGHATLYWYQQILGQGPKLLIQFQNNGVVDDSQLPKDRFSAERLKGVDSTLKIQPAKLEDSAVYLCASSTLRGGRYEQYFGPGTRLTVT.